This T cell receptor (beta chain) appears in the sequencing data of a study of cytomegalovirus exposure and HLA in healthy donors. Whole-study findings and limits: Researchers reported in a later analysis that a missense DCLRE1C variant was tied to TCR beta V- and J-gene trimming. An analysis was carried out later, and it reportedly showed fewer N-insertions in an Asian-associated ancestry cluster than the 666-donor mean. There were several of the most significant clusters that appeared linked to common viral pathogens in a later analysis.

This clone was counted a single time. Its antigen remains unknown. The PCR employed 60 Vbeta primers together with 13 Jbeta primers. Original handling: Around 10 million of the approximately 80 million unique TCR beta chains counted in a later analysis were shared. Profiling relied on immunoSEQ multiplex PCR, and the TCRdb table lists in-frame clones only, not all of them. V and J calls and clone size are given by that table; D and trimming were obtained from the DNA. The table shows 65,000 or so clones, with about 78% occurring only once. This CDR3 has 16 residues. Germline trimming cut 5 bases from V and 2 bases from J; bases unmatched to any gene: 11. Germline-derived CDR1 and CDR2 are MGHDK and SYGVNS.

The receptor comes from a girl aged 10-17 years in good health and CMV-seropositive. Sequencing was done on a sample of PBMCs. V gene TRBV25-1 combines with J gene TRBJ1-2, with TRBD1 identical over 7 bases. The CDR3 loop reads CASSPFYYRGNYGYTF. The CDR3, as DNA: TGTGCCAGCAGTCCCTTTTACTACAGGGGCAACTATGGCTACACCTTC.